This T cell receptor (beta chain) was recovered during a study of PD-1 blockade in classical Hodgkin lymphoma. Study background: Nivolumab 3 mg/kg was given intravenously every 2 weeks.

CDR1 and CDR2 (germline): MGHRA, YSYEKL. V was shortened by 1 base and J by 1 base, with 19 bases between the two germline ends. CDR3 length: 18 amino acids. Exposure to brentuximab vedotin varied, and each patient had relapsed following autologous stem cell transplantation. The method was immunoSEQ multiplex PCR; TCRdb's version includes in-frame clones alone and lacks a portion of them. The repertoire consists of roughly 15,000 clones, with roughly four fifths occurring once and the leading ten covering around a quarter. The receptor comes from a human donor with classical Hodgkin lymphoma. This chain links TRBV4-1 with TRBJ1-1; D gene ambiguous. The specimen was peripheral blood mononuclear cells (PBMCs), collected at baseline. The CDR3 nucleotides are TGCGCCAGCAGCCAAGCGAATTTCATTGGACCCTCGAACACTGAAGCTTTCTTT. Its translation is CASSQANFIGPSNTEAFF.